The rows below give T cell receptor beta chains drawn from one sample of a study of OX40 agonist ivuxolimab in advanced cancers. The table came from immunoSEQ multiplex PCR; TCRdb's copy has only in-frame clones and leaves some out. The repertoire has just over 95,000 clones, around 89% of them found once; the top ten carry about 0.16%. Material: CD4+ or CD8+ T cells sorted from blood, obtained in a trial of the OX40 agonist ivuxolimab. These receptors originate from an adult with an advanced solid tumor such as melanoma, head and neck, liver or kidney cancer. Each CDR3 is given with its conserved first and last residue. Fields, in order: clone size, V gene, D gene, J gene, CDR3 protein, CDR3 DNA. D genes are given only for firm matches. Clone size is stated in some rows and not others, as once, few, many or a class when expanded.

abundance: .; v_gene: TRBV15; d_gene: .; j_gene: TRBJ2-2; CDR3aa: CATSRDPPSVVGELFF; CDR3nt: TGTGCCACCAGCAGAGATCCGCCTAGCGTGGTCGGGGAGCTGTTTTTT
abundance: .; v_gene: TRBV28; d_gene: TRBD1; j_gene: TRBJ1-5; CDR3aa: CASSLWMGQGSQPQHF; CDR3nt: TGTGCCAGCAGTTTATGGATGGGACAGGGATCTCAGCCCCAGCATTTT
abundance: .; v_gene: TRBV21-1; d_gene: .; j_gene: TRBJ2-7; CDR3aa: CASSKSDQGFWYEQYF; CDR3nt: TGTGCCAGCAGCAAGTCTGACCAGGGTTTTTGGTACGAGCAGTACTTC
abundance: .; v_gene: TRBV10-3; d_gene: .; j_gene: TRBJ1-2; CDR3aa: CAISPTGYGFGYTF; CDR3nt: TGTGCCATCAGCCCTACAGGTTACGGATTCGGCTACACCTTC
abundance: .; v_gene: TRBV18; d_gene: TRBD1; j_gene: TRBJ2-1; CDR3aa: CASSRTGQGNEQFF; CDR3nt: TGTGCCAGCTCACGAACGGGACAGGGCAATGAGCAGTTCTTC
abundance: .; v_gene: TRBV18; d_gene: TRBD2; j_gene: TRBJ2-7; CDR3aa: CASSPGTSGVYEQYF; CDR3nt: TGTGCCAGCTCACCAGGGACTAGCGGGGTCTACGAGCAGTACTTC
abundance: .; v_gene: TRBV7-9; d_gene: TRBD2; j_gene: TRBJ2-2; CDR3aa: CASSPFIAGPPGELFF; CDR3nt: TGTGCCAGCAGCCCGTTTATAGCGGGACCCCCCGGGGAGCTGTTTTTT
abundance: .; v_gene: TRBV19; d_gene: TRBD2; j_gene: TRBJ2-2; CDR3aa: CASQASGGAPGELFF; CDR3nt: TGTGCCAGTCAAGCTAGCGGGGGGGCTCCCGGGGAGCTGTTTTTT
abundance: .; v_gene: TRBV28; d_gene: .; j_gene: TRBJ2-5; CDR3aa: CASSPPLKTQYF; CDR3nt: TGTGCCAGCAGCCCCCCGCTGAAGACCCAGTACTTC
abundance: .; v_gene: TRBV11-1; d_gene: .; j_gene: TRBJ2-7; CDR3aa: CASSFGRTRNEQYF; CDR3nt: TGTGCCAGCAGCTTTGGTAGGACCCGTAACGAGCAGTACTTC
abundance: .; v_gene: TRBV9; d_gene: .; j_gene: TRBJ1-2; CDR3aa: CASSVELRSGYGYTF; CDR3nt: TGTGCCAGCAGCGTAGAACTGAGGTCTGGCTATGGCTACACCTTC
abundance: .; v_gene: TRBV2; d_gene: TRBD1; j_gene: TRBJ2-3; CDR3aa: CASGDRGLYTDTQYF; CDR3nt: TGTGCCAGCGGGGACAGGGGATTGTACACAGATACGCAGTATTTT
abundance: .; v_gene: TRBV10-3; d_gene: .; j_gene: TRBJ1-3; CDR3aa: CAISESAGNTIYF; CDR3nt: TGTGCCATCAGTGAATCCGCTGGAAACACCATATATTTT
abundance: .; v_gene: TRBV7-9; d_gene: .; j_gene: TRBJ2-5; CDR3aa: CASSLSSGETQYF; CDR3nt: TGTGCCAGCAGCTTGAGCAGTGGAGAGACCCAGTACTTC
abundance: few; v_gene: TRBV19; d_gene: TRBD1; j_gene: TRBJ1-5; CDR3aa: CATRAPEGAVNQPQHF; CDR3nt: TGTGCCACCAGGGCTCCCGAGGGGGCGGTCAATCAGCCCCAGCATTTT
abundance: .; v_gene: TRBV19; d_gene: .; j_gene: TRBJ1-1; CDR3aa: CASRLHEGTEAFF; CDR3nt: TGTGCCAGTCGGCTACACGAGGGCACTGAAGCTTTCTTT
abundance: .; v_gene: TRBV6-1; d_gene: .; j_gene: TRBJ2-7; CDR3aa: CASSTGLGQYF; CDR3nt: TGTGCCAGCAGTACAGGGCTCGGGCAGTACTTC
abundance: .; v_gene: TRBV11-2; d_gene: .; j_gene: TRBJ1-1; CDR3aa: CASSLRGVSEAFF; CDR3nt: TGTGCCAGCAGCTTACGTGGGGTGTCTGAAGCTTTCTTT
abundance: .; v_gene: TRBV5-4; d_gene: TRBD1; j_gene: TRBJ2-1; CDR3aa: CASSLGDRHYNEQFF; CDR3nt: TGTGCCAGCAGCTTAGGGGACAGGCACTACAATGAGCAGTTCTTC
abundance: .; v_gene: TRBV19; d_gene: .; j_gene: TRBJ2-3; CDR3aa: CASSIQELTDTQYF; CDR3nt: TGTGCCAGTAGTATCCAGGAACTCACAGATACGCAGTATTTT
abundance: .; v_gene: TRBV7-9; d_gene: .; j_gene: TRBJ2-5; CDR3aa: CASSGGGKQETQYF; CDR3nt: TGTGCCAGCAGCGGGGGCGGAAAACAAGAGACCCAGTACTTC
abundance: .; v_gene: TRBV6-5; d_gene: TRBD2; j_gene: TRBJ2-1; CDR3aa: CASSPGLAGYNEQFF; CDR3nt: TGTGCCAGCAGCCCGGGACTAGCGGGGTACAATGAGCAGTTCTTC
abundance: .; v_gene: TRBV30; d_gene: .; j_gene: TRBJ2-5; CDR3aa: CAWSVAGLETQYF; CDR3nt: TGTGCCTGGAGTGTAGCCGGGCTCGAGACCCAGTACTTC
abundance: .; v_gene: TRBV7-3; d_gene: TRBD2; j_gene: TRBJ2-1; CDR3aa: CASSFGSGRGNEQFF; CDR3nt: TGTGCCAGCAGCTTCGGCAGCGGGAGAGGCAATGAGCAGTTCTTC
abundance: .; v_gene: TRBV5-5; d_gene: .; j_gene: TRBJ2-7; CDR3aa: CASSFLGYPGDEQYF; CDR3nt: TGTGCCAGCAGCTTTTTAGGATATCCGGGGGACGAGCAGTACTTC
abundance: .; v_gene: TRBV27; d_gene: .; j_gene: TRBJ2-7; CDR3aa: CATKAFSLKDEQYF; CDR3nt: TGTGCCACCAAGGCCTTCAGTCTTAAAGACGAGCAGTACTTC
abundance: .; v_gene: TRBV18; d_gene: TRBD1; j_gene: TRBJ2-1; CDR3aa: CASSAGAGTGINEQFF; CDR3nt: TGTGCCAGCTCAGCCGGGGCCGGGACAGGGATCAATGAGCAGTTCTTC
abundance: .; v_gene: TRBV5-1; d_gene: TRBD2; j_gene: TRBJ2-3; CDR3aa: CASSLEPLAGVADTQYF; CDR3nt: TGCGCCAGCAGCTTGGAGCCACTAGCGGGAGTTGCAGATACGCAGTATTTT
abundance: .; v_gene: TRBV5-1; d_gene: TRBD1; j_gene: TRBJ2-1; CDR3aa: CASSRTGAGNEQFF; CDR3nt: TGCGCCAGCAGCCGGACAGGGGCCGGTAATGAGCAGTTCTTC
abundance: .; v_gene: TRBV28; d_gene: .; j_gene: TRBJ2-3; CDR3aa: CASGGSTDTQYF; CDR3nt: TGTGCCAGCGGGGGGAGCACAGATACGCAGTATTTT
abundance: once; v_gene: TRBV5-4; d_gene: TRBD1; j_gene: TRBJ1-2; CDR3aa: CASSFDRGLPNYGYTF; CDR3nt: TGTGCCAGCAGCTTCGACAGGGGGCTCCCTAACTATGGCTACACCTTC
abundance: once; v_gene: TRBV28; d_gene: .; j_gene: TRBJ1-5; CDR3aa: CASSLSVFPTGNQPQHF; CDR3nt: TGTGCCAGCAGTTTATCAGTTTTCCCAACGGGGAATCAGCCCCAGCATTTT
abundance: .; v_gene: TRBV19; d_gene: TRBD1; j_gene: TRBJ1-2; CDR3aa: CAIPTGGTNYGYTF; CDR3nt: TGTGCCATTCCGACAGGGGGCACTAACTATGGCTACACCTTC
abundance: many; v_gene: TRBV11-2; d_gene: .; j_gene: TRBJ2-2; CDR3aa: CASSLESGSGELFF; CDR3nt: TGTGCCAGCAGCTTAGAGAGTGGATCCGGGGAGCTGTTTTTT
abundance: .; v_gene: TRBV21-1; d_gene: .; j_gene: TRBJ2-1; CDR3aa: CASSASSGVLDEQFF; CDR3nt: TGTGCCAGCAGCGCCTCTAGCGGGGTCCTAGATGAGCAGTTCTTC
abundance: .; v_gene: TRBV5-8; d_gene: .; j_gene: TRBJ2-1; CDR3aa: CASSLYTQLREQFF; CDR3nt: TGTGCCAGCAGCTTATATACGCAGTTAAGGGAGCAGTTCTTC
abundance: .; v_gene: TRBV23-1; d_gene: .; j_gene: TRBJ1-2; CDR3aa: CASSQVGGLFNYGYTF; CDR3nt: TGCGCCAGCAGTCAAGTGGGGGGGCTCTTTAACTATGGCTACACCTTC
abundance: once; v_gene: TRBV11-2; d_gene: TRBD2; j_gene: TRBJ2-3; CDR3aa: CASSLYVGGPAGQYF; CDR3nt: TGTGCCAGCAGCTTATATGTGGGAGGGCCGGCGGGGCAGTATTTT
abundance: .; v_gene: TRBV5-4; d_gene: .; j_gene: TRBJ2-2; CDR3aa: CASRAPANTGELFF; CDR3nt: TGTGCCAGCAGGGCCCCCGCGAACACCGGGGAGCTGTTTTTT
abundance: .; v_gene: TRBV9; d_gene: .; j_gene: TRBJ2-1; CDR3aa: CASSVEADSYNEQFF; CDR3nt: TGTGCCAGCAGCGTAGAAGCGGATAGCTACAATGAGCAGTTCTTC
abundance: .; v_gene: TRBV30; d_gene: .; j_gene: TRBJ1-1; CDR3aa: CAWSREGDTEAFF; CDR3nt: TGTGCCTGGAGTCGGGAGGGAGACACTGAAGCTTTCTTT
abundance: .; v_gene: TRBV10-3; d_gene: TRBD1; j_gene: TRBJ1-2; CDR3aa: CAISPGTANYGYTF; CDR3nt: TGTGCCATCAGTCCCGGGACAGCTAACTATGGCTACACCTTC
abundance: .; v_gene: TRBV27; d_gene: TRBD1; j_gene: TRBJ1-2; CDR3aa: CASSAGTGPYGYTF; CDR3nt: TGTGCCAGCAGCGCCGGGACAGGACCTTATGGCTACACCTTC
abundance: .; v_gene: TRBV7-9; d_gene: TRBD1; j_gene: TRBJ1-2; CDR3aa: CASSRDREGSGYTF; CDR3nt: TGTGCCAGCAGCCGGGACAGGGAAGGCTCTGGCTACACCTTC
abundance: .; v_gene: TRBV2; d_gene: .; j_gene: TRBJ2-2; CDR3aa: CASSERVNTGELFF; CDR3nt: TGTGCCAGCAGTGAACGGGTGAACACCGGGGAGCTGTTTTTT
abundance: .; v_gene: TRBV19; d_gene: .; j_gene: TRBJ2-6; CDR3aa: CASSLNAPGANVLTF; CDR3nt: TGTGCCAGTAGTTTGAATGCGCCTGGGGCCAACGTCCTGACTTTC
abundance: .; v_gene: TRBV29-1; d_gene: .; j_gene: TRBJ2-4; CDR3aa: CSVEVRRSILAKNIQYF; CDR3nt: TGCAGCGTTGAAGTGCGCCGATCGATTCTAGCCAAAAACATTCAGTACTTC
abundance: .; v_gene: TRBV4-1; d_gene: TRBD1; j_gene: TRBJ2-7; CDR3aa: CASSHATGTGTYEQYF; CDR3nt: TGCGCCAGCAGCCATGCAACGGGGACAGGGACCTACGAGCAGTACTTC
abundance: .; v_gene: TRBV11-2; d_gene: .; j_gene: TRBJ1-4; CDR3aa: CASSLGLGSNGEKLFF; CDR3nt: TGTGCCAGCAGCTTAGGATTGGGCTCAAATGGTGAAAAACTGTTTTTT
abundance: .; v_gene: TRBV27; d_gene: TRBD1; j_gene: TRBJ2-7; CDR3aa: CASSSGTGYEQYF; CDR3nt: TGTGCCAGCAGTTCGGGGACAGGCTACGAGCAGTACTTC
abundance: .; v_gene: TRBV7-9; d_gene: .; j_gene: TRBJ1-6; CDR3aa: CASSLGGINSPLHF; CDR3nt: TGTGCCAGCAGCTTAGGGGGAATTAATTCACCCCTCCACTTT
abundance: .; v_gene: TRBV7-8; d_gene: .; j_gene: TRBJ1-2; CDR3aa: CASSSWTEHGYTF; CDR3nt: TGTGCCAGCAGCTCCTGGACAGAACATGGCTACACCTTC
abundance: .; v_gene: TRBV5-1; d_gene: .; j_gene: TRBJ1-3; CDR3aa: CASSLRPRRGQTDSGNTIYF; CDR3nt: TGCGCCAGCAGCTTGCGCCCAAGACGGGGGCAAACGGACTCTGGAAACACCATATATTTT
abundance: .; v_gene: TRBV7-9; d_gene: .; j_gene: TRBJ1-6; CDR3aa: CAGSPGRSFGSPLHF; CDR3nt: TGTGCCGGCAGCCCGGGACGGAGTTTCGGTTCACCCCTCCACTTT
abundance: .; v_gene: TRBV28; d_gene: .; j_gene: TRBJ2-5; CDR3aa: CASSVTGTQETQYF; CDR3nt: TGTGCCAGCAGTGTAACCGGGACACAAGAGACCCAGTACTTC
abundance: once; v_gene: TRBV30; d_gene: TRBD1; j_gene: TRBJ2-7; CDR3aa: CAWSVVATGPYEQYF; CDR3nt: TGTGCCTGGAGTGTAGTCGCGACAGGGCCCTACGAGCAGTACTTC
abundance: .; v_gene: TRBV30; d_gene: .; j_gene: TRBJ1-1; CDR3aa: CAWRQGLNTEAFF; CDR3nt: TGTGCCTGGAGACAGGGCCTGAACACTGAAGCTTTCTTT
abundance: .; v_gene: TRBV4-1; d_gene: .; j_gene: TRBJ1-5; CDR3aa: CASSQSQGGNQPQHF; CDR3nt: TGCGCCAGCAGCCAAAGTCAAGGTGGCAATCAGCCCCAGCATTTT
abundance: .; v_gene: TRBV9; d_gene: .; j_gene: TRBJ2-1; CDR3aa: CASSATPGAYNEQFF; CDR3nt: TGTGCCAGCAGCGCCACACCTGGGGCCTACAATGAGCAGTTCTTC
abundance: .; v_gene: TRBV11-2; d_gene: .; j_gene: TRBJ1-5; CDR3aa: CASSRYSNQPQHF; CDR3nt: TGTGCCAGCAGCCGTTATAGCAATCAGCCCCAGCATTTT